This passage covers 22 T cell receptor beta chains from one sample sequenced in a study of blood T cell repertoires in COVID-19. Sequenced by immunoSEQ multiplex PCR; TCRdb stores in-frame clones only, minus some. The data contain about 190,000 clones, roughly nine tenths of them seen just once; the ten biggest clones take up approximately 6.7%. Sequenced material: peripheral blood. All receptors come from a man in his forties with acute or convalescent COVID-19.

The rearrangement joins TRBV11-2 to TRBJ2-1; TRBD2 might be the D (6 bases). This CDR3 contains 12 residues. Trimming took off 1 base at V and 12 bases at J, with 10 bases between the two ends. CDR1 is SGHAT, CDR2 FQNNGV, per germline. The chain's CDR3 is CASSLVVGGQFF. The CDR3, as DNA: TGTGCCAGCAGCTTAGTGGTCGGGGGGCAGTTCTTC.

The V gene is TRBV4-2, the J gene TRBJ2-6; TRBD1 might be the D (6 bases). V dropped 4 bases and J dropped 0 bases, with 13 bases sitting between them. This CDR3 comprises 17 residues. Germline V gives CDR1 LGHNA, CDR2 YNFKEQ. The CDR3 nucleotides are TGTGCCAGCAGCCCCCGACAGGTGAGCTCTGGGGCCAACGTCCTGACTTTC. This translates into CASSPRQVSSGANVLTF.

V usage is TRBV19 and J usage is TRBJ1-2; maybe TRBD1 (6 bases). CDR3 size: 14 residues. Germline V gene data show CDR1 as LNHDA and CDR2 as SQIVND (reference sequence). V was pared by 4 bases and J by 1 base, with 10 bases between. The CDR3 sequence is CASSRQALNYGYTF. For the CDR3, the DNA is TGTGCCAGTAGTAGACAGGCTCTTAACTATGGCTACACCTTC.

V is TRBV19 and J is TRBJ1-3; 10 bases are shared with TRBD1. The CDR3 extends over 14 amino acids. V was clipped by 7 bases and J by 4 bases; unmatched bases: 4. Germline V gene sequence: CDR1 LNHDA, CDR2 SQIVND (reference sequence). CDR3 protein: CASTPGQGGNTIYF. CDR3 in DNA: TGTGCCAGTACCCCGGGACAGGGGGGAAACACCATATATTTT.

The rearrangement links TRBV27 to TRBJ1-1; no clear D gene. Germline V gene sequence: CDR1 MNHEY, CDR2 SMNVEV (reference sequence). V shed 2 bases and J shed 1 base, with 8 bases lying between them. This CDR3 has 14 amino acids. Here the CDR3 DNA reads TGTGCCAGCAGTTTACTCGGAGAGAACACTGAAGCTTTCTTT. Residues: CASSLLGENTEAFF.

This sequence joins TRBV6-5 and TRBJ2-1; D might be TRBD2 (7 bases). This CDR3 region has 15 residues. Germline values: CDR1 MNHEY, CDR2 SVGAGI. Trimming stripped 2 bases from V and 6 bases from J, with 14 bases between. For the CDR3, the DNA is TGTGCCAGCAGTTACGGGGGGGGGCCCCTCAATGAGCAGTTCTTC. Translation gives CASSYGGGPLNEQFF.

The chain links TRBV29-1 to TRBJ1-1, with 8 positions matching TRBD1. The junction had 5 bases not matched to a gene; V was cut back by 6 bases and J by 2 bases. The CDR3 is 13 residues long. Germline lookup yields CDR1 SQVTM and CDR2 ANQGSEA. Here the CDR3 reads CSVSRGPNTEAFF. CDR3 DNA sequence: TGCAGCGTGTCCAGGGGGCCAAACACTGAAGCTTTCTTT. Full variable domain (outside the CDR3, taken from reference TRBV29-1 and TRBJ1-1): SAVISQKPSRDICQRGTSLTIQCQVDSQVTMMFWYRQQPGQSLTLIATANQGSEATYESGFVIDKFPISRPNLTFSTLTVSNMSPEDSSIYLCSVSRGPNTEAFFGQGTRLTVV.

The chain employs TRBV5-4 and TRBJ1-2; D possibly corresponds to TRBD1 (5 bases). V gave up 3 bases and J gave up 8 bases, with 26 bases separating them. CDR1 and CDR2 (germline): SGHNT, YYREEE (reference sequence). The CDR3 has 17 amino acids. The CDR3 DNA reads TGTGCCAGCAGCTGGCCGGGGGATTTTGCTGGGCCAGGAGGCTACACCTTC. Its translation is CASSWPGDFAGPGGYTF.

The chain is built from TRBV2 and TRBJ2-3; D remains ambiguous. From germline, CDR1 is SNHLY and CDR2 FYNNEI. CDR3 length: 14 residues. The germline V and J ends were trimmed by 4 bases and 2 bases, with 10 bases remaining between them. CDR3 in DNA: TGTGCCAGCAGTGGAGAGATCTACACAGATACGCAGTATTTT. Translating gives CASSGEIYTDTQYF.

V gene TRBV5-1 combines with J gene TRBJ1-1, with 7 bases fitting TRBD1. The CDR3 loop spans 14 amino acids. The germline V gene encodes CDR1 SGHRS and CDR2 YFSETQ. Germline trimming cut 4 bases from V and 1 base from J; bases unmatched to any gene: 4. The chain's CDR3 is CASSRGTANTEAFF. In DNA, the CDR3 is TGCGCCAGCAGCAGAGGGACAGCGAACACTGAAGCTTTCTTT.

In the case of this clone: A read error may produce the germline difference seen at one junction end. The chain carries TRBV7-9 and TRBJ2-1, with a weak D call TRBD2 (5 bases). Germline CDR1 and CDR2: SEHNR and FQNEAQ (reference sequence). There are 14 residues in the CDR3. CDR3 protein: CASSLAGVYNEQFF. In nucleotides, the CDR3 is TGTGCCAGCAGCCTAGCAGGAGTCTACAATGAGCAGTTCTTC.

The rearrangement links TRBV6-2 or TRBV6-3 to TRBJ2-5; TRBD2 matches at 9 bases. The CDR3 is 16 amino acids. V trimming: 0 bases; J trimming: 2 bases; junction bases outside the gene matches: 4. The germline V gene encodes CDR1 MNHEY and CDR2 SVGEGT. CDR3: CASSYSSGGFQETQYF. In nucleotides, the CDR3 is TGTGCCAGCAGTTACTCAAGCGGGGGGTTTCAAGAGACCCAGTACTTC.

CDR3: CASSLAALGAPPSAFF. In DNA, the CDR3 is TGCGCCAGCAGCTTGGCCGCCCTGGGGGCCCCTCCTTCAGCTTTCTTT. The genes are TRBV5-1 and TRBJ1-1, with D possibly being TRBD1 (6 bases). V lost 0 bases and J 10 bases, leaving 22 bases between the germline ends. Germline loops: CDR1 SGHRS, CDR2 YFSETQ. The length of the CDR3 is 16 residues.

The chain couples TRBV13 to TRBJ2-3; D perhaps matches TRBD2 (6 bases). V gave up 3 bases and J gave up 0 bases, with 7 bases separating them. Germline loops: CDR1 PRHDT, CDR2 FYEKMQ (reference sequence). The CDR3 is made up of 14 amino acids. As DNA, the CDR3 is TGTGCCAGCAGCTTGGGACTCAGCACAGATACGCAGTATTTT. The encoded protein is CASSLGLSTDTQYF. The entire variable domain, with the rest obtained from reference TRBV13 and TRBJ2-3, is as follows: AAGVIQSPRHLIKEKRETATLKCYPIPRHDTVYWYQQGPGQDPQFLISFYEKMQSDKGSIPDRFSAQQFSDYHSELNMSSLELGDSALYFCASSLGLSTDTQYFGPGTRLTVL.

The chain is built from TRBV4-1 and TRBJ1-4; maybe TRBD1 (5 bases). Trimming took off 0 bases at V and 8 bases at J, with 16 bases between the two ends. Germline V gene sequence: CDR1 MGHRA, CDR2 YSYEKL. This CDR3 is built from 16 residues. CDR3 protein: CASSQDSTGGAEKLFF. CDR3 coding DNA: TGCGCCAGCAGCCAAGATTCTACCGGGGGAGCCGAAAAACTGTTTTTT.

The chain carries TRBV2 and TRBJ2-4, with D maybe TRBD2 (7 bases). The germline CDR1 and CDR2 sequences are SNHLY and FYNNEI. This CDR3 comprises 15 residues. Trimming removed 8 bases at V and 8 bases at J, with 22 bases between. The CDR3 DNA reads as TGTGCCAGCGGCAGGGGAGGGGGGAGCGGGGACATTCAGTACTTC. It specifies CASGRGGGSGDIQYF.

This chain joins TRBV5-1 and TRBJ2-3; TRBD1 matches at 7 bases. Germline CDR1 SGHRS, CDR2 YFSETQ. This CDR3 region has 14 residues. J gave up 5 bases and V 4 bases, and 7 bases lay outside the gene matches. CDR3 sequence: CASSPGQFEDTQYF. CDR3 sequence (DNA): TGCGCCAGCAGCCCGGGACAGTTTGAAGATACGCAGTATTTT.

This sequence joins TRBV11-2 and TRBJ1-3, with TRBD1 matching 9 bases. The V gene end was trimmed by 5 bases and the J gene end by 3 bases; junction bases not matched to a gene: 5. In germline, CDR1 is SGHAT, CDR2 FQNNGV. This CDR3 is 15 amino acids long. The CDR3: CASSRTGGSGNTIYF. Here the CDR3 DNA reads TGTGCCAGCAGCCGTACAGGGGGCAGTGGAAACACCATATATTTT.

This clone came up once. The chain uses TRBV7-9 and TRBJ1-2, with D possibly matching TRBD1 (5 bases). CDR3 length equals 15 residues. The germline CDR1 and CDR2 sequences are SEHNR and FQNEAQ (reference sequence). Trimming cost V 6 bases and J 2 bases, with 16 bases left between them. CDR3 residues: CASSGGLLPNYGYTF. The CDR3, as DNA: TGTGCCAGCAGTGGGGGACTCCTCCCCAACTATGGCTACACCTTC.

The chain couples TRBV4-3 to TRBJ1-3, with TRBD1 as a possible D gene (5 bases). The CDR3 contains 18 residues. In germline, CDR1 is LGHNA, CDR2 YSLEER. The ends were cut back, 2 bases at V and 2 bases at J, with 19 bases in the middle. In DNA, the CDR3 is TGCGCCAGCAGCCAATCGGGGGGTACCCTGGGACCTGGAAACACCATATATTTT. Protein product: CASSQSGGTLGPGNTIYF.

The chain carries TRBV5-4 and TRBJ2-7, with 11 bases aligning to TRBD2. Germline assignment: CDR1 SGHNT and CDR2 YYREEE (reference sequence). V shed 4 bases, J shed 2 bases, and the junction held 8 bases outside the gene matches. The CDR3 is made up of 16 amino acids. The CDR3 region is CASSPRTSGPPYEQYF. CDR3 DNA sequence: TGTGCCAGCAGCCCGCGGACTAGCGGGCCCCCCTACGAGCAGTACTTC. Full variable domain (outside the CDR3, taken from reference TRBV5-4 and TRBJ2-7): ETGVTQSPTHLIKTRGQQVTLRCSSQSGHNTVSWYQQALGQGPQFIFQYYREEENGRGNFPPRFSGLQFPNYSSELNVNALELDDSALYLCASSPRTSGPPYEQYFGPGTRLTVT.

The J gene is TRBJ1-4, the V gene TRBV3-1 (or the pseudogene TRBV3-2); maybe TRBD1 (5 bases). The V gene lost 6 bases and the J gene lost 2 bases, with 10 bases spanning the gap. The germline V gene has CDR1 LGHDT and CDR2 YNNKEL (reference sequence). The CDR3 contains 14 residues. The CDR3 spells CASSPGFTNEKLFF. CDR3 nucleotide sequence: TGTGCCAGCAGTCCAGGGTTCACTAATGAAAAACTGTTTTTT.